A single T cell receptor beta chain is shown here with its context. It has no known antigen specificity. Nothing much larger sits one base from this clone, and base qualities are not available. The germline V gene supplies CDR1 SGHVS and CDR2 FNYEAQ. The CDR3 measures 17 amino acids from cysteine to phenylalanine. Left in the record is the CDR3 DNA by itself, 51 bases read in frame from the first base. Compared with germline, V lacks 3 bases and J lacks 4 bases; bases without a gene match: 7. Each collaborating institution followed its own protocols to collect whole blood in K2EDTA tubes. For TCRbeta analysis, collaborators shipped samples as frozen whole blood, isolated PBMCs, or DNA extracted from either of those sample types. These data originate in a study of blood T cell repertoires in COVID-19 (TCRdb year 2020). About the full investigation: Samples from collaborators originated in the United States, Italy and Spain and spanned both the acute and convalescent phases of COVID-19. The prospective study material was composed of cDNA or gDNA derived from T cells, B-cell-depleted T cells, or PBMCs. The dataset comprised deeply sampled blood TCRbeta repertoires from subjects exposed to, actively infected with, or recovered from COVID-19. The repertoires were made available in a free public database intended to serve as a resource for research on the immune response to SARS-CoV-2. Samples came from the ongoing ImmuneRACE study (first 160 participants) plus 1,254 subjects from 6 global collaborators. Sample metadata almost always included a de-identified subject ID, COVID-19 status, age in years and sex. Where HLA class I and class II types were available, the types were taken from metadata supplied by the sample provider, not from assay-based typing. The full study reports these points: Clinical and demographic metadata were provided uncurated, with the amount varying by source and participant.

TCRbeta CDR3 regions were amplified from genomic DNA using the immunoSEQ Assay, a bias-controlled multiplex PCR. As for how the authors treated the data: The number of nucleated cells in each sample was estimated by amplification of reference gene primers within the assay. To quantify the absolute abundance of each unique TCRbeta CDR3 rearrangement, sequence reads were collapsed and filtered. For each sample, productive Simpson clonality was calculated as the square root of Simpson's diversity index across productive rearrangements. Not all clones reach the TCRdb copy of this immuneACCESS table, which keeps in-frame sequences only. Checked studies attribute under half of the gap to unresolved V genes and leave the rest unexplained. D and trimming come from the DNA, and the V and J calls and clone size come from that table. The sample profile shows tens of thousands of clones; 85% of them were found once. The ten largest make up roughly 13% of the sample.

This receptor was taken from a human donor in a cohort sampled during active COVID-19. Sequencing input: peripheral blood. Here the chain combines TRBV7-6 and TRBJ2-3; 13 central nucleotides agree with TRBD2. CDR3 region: CASSFGTSGVVADTQYF. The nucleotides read TGTGCCAGCAGCTTTGGGACTAGCGGGGTAGTGGCAGATACGCAGTATTTT.